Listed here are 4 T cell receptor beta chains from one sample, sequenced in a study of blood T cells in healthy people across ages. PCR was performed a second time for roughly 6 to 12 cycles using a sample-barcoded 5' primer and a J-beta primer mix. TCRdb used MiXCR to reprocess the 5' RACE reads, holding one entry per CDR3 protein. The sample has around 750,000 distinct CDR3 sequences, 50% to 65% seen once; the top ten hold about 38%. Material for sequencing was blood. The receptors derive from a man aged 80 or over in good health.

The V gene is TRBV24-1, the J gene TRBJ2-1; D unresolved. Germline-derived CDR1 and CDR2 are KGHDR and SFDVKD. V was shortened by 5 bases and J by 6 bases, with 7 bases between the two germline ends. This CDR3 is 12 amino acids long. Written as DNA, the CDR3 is TGTGCCACCAGTGGCAGGTCCAATGAGCAGTTCTTC. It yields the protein CATSGRSNEQFF.

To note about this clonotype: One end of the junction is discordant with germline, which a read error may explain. CDR3 amino acids: CAGSLAKGAEAFF. CDR3 nucleotides: TGTGCCGGCAGCTTAGCGAAGGGGGCCGAAGCTTTCTTT. This chain joins TRBV7-2 and TRBJ1-1, with TRBD1 matching over 7 bases. Germline CDR1 SGHTA, CDR2 FQGNSA. The length of the CDR3 is 13 residues. The full variable domain, its missing parts supplied by reference TRBV7-2 and TRBJ1-1, is GAGVSQSPSNKVTEKGKDVELRCDPISGHTALYWYRQSLGQGLEFLIYFQGNSAPDKSGLPSDRFSAERTGGSVSTLTIQRTQQEDSAVYLCAGSLAKGAEAFFGQGTRLTVV.

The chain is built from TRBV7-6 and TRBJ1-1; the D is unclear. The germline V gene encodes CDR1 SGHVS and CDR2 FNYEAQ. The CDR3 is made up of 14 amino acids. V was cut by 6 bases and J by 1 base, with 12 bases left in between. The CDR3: CASREWRPNTEAFF. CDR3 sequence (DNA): TGTGCCAGCAGAGAATGGCGGCCGAACACTGAAGCTTTCTTT.

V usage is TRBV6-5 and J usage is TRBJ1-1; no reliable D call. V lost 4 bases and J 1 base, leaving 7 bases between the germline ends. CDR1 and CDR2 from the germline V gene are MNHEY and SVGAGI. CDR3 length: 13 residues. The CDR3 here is CASSSFSNTEAFF. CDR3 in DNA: TGTGCCAGCAGTTCCTTCTCGAACACTGAAGCTTTCTTT.